The 24 T cell receptor beta chains below were found in one sample sequenced in a study of blood T cell repertoires in COVID-19. Clones were read by immunoSEQ multiplex PCR, and TCRdb kept only the in-frame ones, dropping some. The sample shows under 550,000 clones, roughly 90% of them seen only once. Material: peripheral blood. These receptors all come from a man aged 18 to 29 with COVID-19, enrolled during active disease.

CDR3 in amino acids: CASPPGGDPGDTQYF. CDR3 sequence (DNA): TGTGCCTCCCCACCGGGGGGGGACCCTGGAGATACGCAGTATTTT. The rearrangement links TRBV28 to TRBJ2-3, with 8 bases matching TRBD2. The germline gives CDR1 MDHEN, CDR2 SYDVKM. With V trimmed by 11 bases and J by 5 bases, 15 bases remained unmatched. The CDR3 has 15 amino acids. The full variable domain, its missing parts supplied by reference TRBV28 and TRBJ2-3, is DVKVTQSSRYLVKRTGEKVFLECVQDMDHENMFWYRQDPGLGLRLIYFSYDVKMKEKGDIPEGYSVSREKKERFSLILESASTNQTSMYLCASPPGGDPGDTQYFGPGTRLTVL.

The chain has TRBV10-3 and TRBJ1-1; D gene uncertain. The CDR3 totals 15 residues. CDR1 is ENHRY and CDR2 is SYGVKD in the germline V gene. Trimming took off 0 bases at V and 5 bases at J, with 13 bases between the two ends. CDR3: CAISESTGERTEAFF. The CDR3 DNA is TGTGCCATCAGTGAGTCTACTGGAGAGAGGACTGAAGCTTTCTTT.

This clone was counted between two and nine times. The chain recombines TRBV7-9 with TRBJ2-3; TRBD2 matches 11 bases. CDR1 is SEHNR and CDR2 is FQNEAQ in the germline V gene (reference sequence). CDR3 length equals 17 residues. The J segment lost 6 bases and the V segment lost 5 bases, leaving 13 bases of the junction unmatched. CDR3 nucleotide sequence: TGTGCCAGCAGCCCCCAGCTAACTAGCGGGGGCCTGGATACGCAGTATTTT. Amino acid sequence: CASSPQLTSGGLDTQYF.

The chain couples TRBV13 to TRBJ1-2; 12 nucleotides align to TRBD1. With V trimmed by 5 bases and J by 4 bases, 17 bases remained unmatched. The CDR3 is 19 amino acids. Germline V gene sequence: CDR1 PRHDT, CDR2 FYEKMQ (reference sequence). The CDR3, as DNA: TGTGCCAGCAGCCTAAGAGGGACAGGGGGCGACGTCGGGGCCTATGGCTACACCTTC. This sequence encodes CASSLRGTGGDVGAYGYTF.

The rearrangement joins TRBV12-3 or TRBV12-4 to TRBJ1-5, with unresolved D. V lost 1 base and J lost 5, with 6 bases in between. CDR3 length: 13 residues. CDR3 nucleotides: TGTGCCAGCAGTTTAGACAGTGATCAGCCCCAGCATTTT. Protein: CASSLDSDQPQHF.

The V gene is TRBV27, the J gene TRBJ1-5, with D possibly matching TRBD1 (6 bases). The CDR3 has 14 amino acids. Germline V gene lookup returns CDR1 MNHEY and CDR2 SMNVEV (reference sequence). The V and J ends lost 4 bases and 2 bases respectively, with 9 bases between them. As DNA, the CDR3 is TGTGCCAGCAGTTGGGCAGGGGGCAATCAGCCCCAGCATTTT. This gives the protein CASSWAGGNQPQHF.

As concerns this clone: One end of the junction fails to match germline, which may point to a read error. The rearrangement links TRBV7-3 to TRBJ2-7; 8 bases are a match to TRBD2. Germline values: CDR1 SGHTA, CDR2 FQGTGA. The CDR3 consists of 16 residues. CDR3 DNA: TGTGCCAGCAGCCTAACCCCTCTCAGCGGGAGCGACGAGCAGTACTTC. As protein: CASSLTPLSGSDEQYF. The whole variable domain, filled in from reference TRBV7-3 and TRBJ2-7, reads GAGVSQTPSNKVTEKGKYVELRCDPISGHTALYWYRQSLGQGPEFLIYFQGTGAADDSGLPNDRFFAVRPEGSVSTLKIQRTERGDSAVYLCASSLTPLSGSDEQYFGPGTRLTVT.

The chain has TRBV24-1 and TRBJ2-1; possibly TRBD1 for D (5 bases). The CDR3 runs 15 residues. Trimming left V 0 bases short and J 8 bases short, with 13 bases between. Per the germline V gene, CDR1 is KGHDR and CDR2 is SFDVKD. The CDR3 sequence is CATSDLGQGLYEQFF. For the CDR3, the DNA is TGTGCCACCAGTGATTTGGGGCAGGGTCTCTATGAGCAGTTCTTC.

The genes are TRBV15 and TRBJ2-1; possibly TRBD2 for D (5 bases). V lost 1 base and J 1 base, leaving 5 bases between the germline ends. The V gene's germline CDR1 is LNHNV and CDR2 YYDKDF (reference sequence). There are 14 residues in the CDR3. The DNA of the CDR3 is TGTGCCACCAGCAGAGGGGAGTCCTACAATGAGCAGTTCTTC. It specifies CATSRGESYNEQFF.

The V and J genes are TRBV27 and TRBJ2-3; maybe TRBD1 (5 bases). Trimming pared 4 bases from V and 0 bases from J, leaving 14 bases between. Germline CDR1 MNHEY, CDR2 SMNVEV (reference sequence). This CDR3 is 16 amino acids long. The CDR3 DNA sequence: TGTGCCAGCAGTTCGGTGGGGCAACCTAGCACAGATACGCAGTATTTT. It codes for CASSSVGQPSTDTQYF.

This chain connects TRBV10-2 to TRBJ2-3, with 7 bases fitting TRBD2. CDR3 length equals 15 residues. The germline V gene encodes CDR1 WSHSY and CDR2 SAAADI. Trimming cost V 7 bases and J 2 bases; bases outside gene matches: 9. The chain's CDR3 is CASKRAGEVTDTQYF. DNA of the CDR3: TGCGCCAGCAAGAGGGCGGGGGAAGTCACAGATACGCAGTATTTT.

In DNA, the CDR3 is TGTGCCAGCCCCCCAGGGTGGCCCGGGGAGCTGTTTTTT. Its translation: CASPPGWPGELFF. J is TRBJ2-2 and V is TRBV7-9, with D tentatively TRBD1 (5 bases). The germline V gene encodes CDR1 SEHNR and CDR2 FQNEAQ (reference sequence). This CDR3 has 13 amino acids. Trimming removed 8 bases at V and 6 bases at J, with 13 bases between.

This clone was counted between two and nine times. This chain uses TRBV18 with TRBJ1-1; TRBD1 agrees at 7 bases. Germline V lookup: CDR1 KGHSH, CDR2 LQKENI. The CDR3 is 14 residues long. Trimming cost V 6 bases and J 4 bases; bases outside gene matches: 8. DNA for the CDR3: TGTGCCAGCTCGGGGGGACAGCGGAGCACTGAAGCTTTCTTT. Translation: CASSGGQRSTEAFF. The whole variable domain, filled in from reference TRBV18 and TRBJ1-1, reads NAGVMQNPRHLVRRRGQEARLRCSPMKGHSHVYWYRQLPEEGLKFMVYLQKENIIDESGMPKERFSAEFPKEGPSILRIQQVVRGDSAAYFCASSGGQRSTEAFFGQGTRLTVV.

J is TRBJ1-3 and V is TRBV6-2 or TRBV6-3; D is unclear. Trimming took 0 bases from V and 1 from J, leaving 10 bases between them. The CDR3 runs 16 residues. Germline CDR1 MNHEY, CDR2 SVGEGT. The CDR3 sequence: CASSYSGEGSGNTIYF. The CDR3 DNA is TGTGCCAGCAGTTACTCCGGCGAGGGATCTGGAAACACCATATATTTT.

This clone was detected only once. The gene calls are TRBV3-1 (or the pseudogene TRBV3-2) and TRBJ1-2; 7 bases are shared with TRBD1. The germline CDR1 and CDR2 sequences are LGHDT and YNNKEL (reference sequence). The CDR3 extends over 14 amino acids. V was clipped by 4 bases and J by 2 bases; unmatched bases: 4. In DNA form, the CDR3 reads TGTGCCAGCAGCCCGAGGGACAGCAACTATGGCTACACCTTC. Encoded protein: CASSPRDSNYGYTF.

The chain couples TRBV12-3 or TRBV12-4 to TRBJ2-1; D may be TRBD2 (6 bases). The CDR3 runs 13 residues. Trimming took off 5 bases at V and 7 bases at J, with 12 bases between the two ends. DNA of the CDR3: TGTGCCAGCAGTAACGGGAGACGGAATGAGCAGTTCTTC. Its translation is CASSNGRRNEQFF.

The V gene is TRBV24-1, the J gene TRBJ2-1; 11 bases map to TRBD2. The CDR3 contains 17 residues. Unmatched junction bases numbered 7, after V lost 3 bases and J lost 4 bases. CDR1 and CDR2 (germline): KGHDR, SFDVKD. This CDR3 is CATSDTTSGGGYNEQFF. CDR3 nucleotides: TGTGCCACCAGTGATACAACTAGCGGGGGAGGATACAATGAGCAGTTCTTC.

V and J are TRBV7-9 and TRBJ2-4; D unclear. This CDR3 spans 14 amino acids. Germline CDR1 SEHNR, CDR2 FQNEAQ (reference sequence). V shed 5 bases and J shed 6 bases, with 14 bases lying between them. In DNA form, the CDR3 reads TGTGCCAGCAGCCAGCTAGACCAAATAAACATTCAGTACTTC. Protein sequence: CASSQLDQINIQYF.

This sequence joins TRBV2 and TRBJ1-2, with D possibly TRBD1 on 5 matching bases. Germline V CDR1 and CDR2: SNHLY, FYNNEI. This CDR3 spans 14 amino acids. The ends were cut back, 3 bases at V and 2 bases at J, with 10 bases in the middle. The CDR3 DNA sequence: TGTGCCAGCAGTGACGGCCAGGGCAACTATGGCTACACCTTC. It translates to CASSDGQGNYGYTF. The variable domain in full, with the rest retrieved from reference TRBV2 and TRBJ1-2, is EPEVTQTPSHQVTQMGQEVILRCVPISNHLYFYWYRQILGQKVEFLVSFYNNEISEKSEIFDDQFSVERPDGSNFTLKIRSTKLEDSAMYFCASSDGQGNYGYTFGSGTRLTVV.

The J gene is TRBJ2-1, the V gene TRBV10-2; 15 positions agree with TRBD2. The CDR3 covers 17 residues. The germline gives CDR1 WSHSY, CDR2 SAAADI. With 6 bases clipped from V and 0 bases from J, the junction kept 3 bases outside the gene matches. The CDR3 loop is CASSGTSGGSSYNEQFF. DNA for the CDR3: TGCGCCAGCAGCGGGACTAGCGGGGGGAGCTCCTACAATGAGCAGTTCTTC.

The chain employs TRBV25-1 and TRBJ2-2; TRBD2 aligns across 7 bases. V was clipped by 3 bases and J by 2 bases; unmatched bases: 9. The V gene's germline CDR1 is MGHDK and CDR2 SYGVNS. The CDR3 length is 17 residues. CDR3 sequence reads: CASSDRLAHLNTGELFF. In DNA form, the CDR3 reads TGTGCCAGCAGTGATAGACTAGCCCATCTTAACACCGGGGAGCTGTTTTTT. The variable domain in full, completed from reference TRBV25-1 and TRBJ2-2, reads EADIYQTPRYLVIGTGKKITLECSQTMGHDKMYWYQQDPGMELHLIHYSYGVNSTEKGDLSSESTVSRIRTEHFPLTLESARPSHTSQYLCASSDRLAHLNTGELFFGEGSRLTVL.

The V and J genes are TRBV5-1 and TRBJ1-1, with 9 bases lining up with TRBD1. Trimming removed 4 bases from V and 4 bases from J; junction bases left unmatched: 5. This CDR3 comprises 14 residues. CDR1 is SGHRS, CDR2 YFSETQ, per germline. The CDR3 bases are TGCGCCAGCAGCGAGGAGACAGGGGGCACTGAAGCTTTCTTT. Translation: CASSEETGGTEAFF.

This clone was found many times. The chain couples TRBV2 to TRBJ1-1, with D possibly TRBD1 on 5 matching bases. This CDR3 region has 12 residues. Trimming shortened V by 6 bases and J by 6 bases, and 11 bases separated the two germline ends. Germline CDR1 SNHLY, CDR2 FYNNEI. The CDR3: CASREGMAEAFF. The CDR3 DNA reads TGTGCCAGCAGGGAGGGGATGGCTGAAGCTTTCTTT.

About this clone itself: Mismatch with germline at one junction end may stem from a read error. This chain connects TRBV24-1 to TRBJ2-7, with 7 bases matching TRBD1. CDR1 KGHDR and CDR2 SFDVKD come from the germline V gene. This CDR3 spans 14 amino acids. The CDR3 reads CATRAGTESSEQYF. CDR3 in DNA: TGTGCCACCAGGGCCGGGACAGAGTCCTCCGAGCAGTACTTC.